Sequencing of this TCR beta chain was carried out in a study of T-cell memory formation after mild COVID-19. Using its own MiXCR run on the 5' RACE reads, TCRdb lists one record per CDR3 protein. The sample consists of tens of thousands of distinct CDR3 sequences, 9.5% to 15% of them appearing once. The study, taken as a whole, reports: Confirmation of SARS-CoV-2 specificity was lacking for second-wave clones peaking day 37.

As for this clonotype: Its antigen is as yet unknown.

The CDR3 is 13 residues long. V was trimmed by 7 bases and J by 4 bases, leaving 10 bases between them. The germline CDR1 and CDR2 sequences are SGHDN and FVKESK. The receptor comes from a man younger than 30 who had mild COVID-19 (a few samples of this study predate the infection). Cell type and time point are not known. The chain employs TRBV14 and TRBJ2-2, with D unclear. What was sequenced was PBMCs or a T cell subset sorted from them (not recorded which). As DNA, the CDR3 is TGTGCCAGCACCATGACGAGCACCGGGGAGCTGTTTTTT. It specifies CASTMTSTGELFF.